This T cell receptor (beta chain) was identified during a study of OX40 agonist ivuxolimab in advanced cancers. Whole-study context: With a range of roughly 20 to 80, age averaged 60 years, and about 82% were male. Findings of the study overall: The mean number of expanded clones was higher in CD8+ T cells than in CD4+.

On this clone itself: Its specificity is not known.

Some clones are missing from TCRdb's copy, which holds only in-frame ones; the method was immunoSEQ multiplex PCR. In the table there are approximately 57,000 clones, approximately 88% of which are singletons. The V gene end was trimmed by 9 bases and the J gene end by 0 bases; junction bases not matched to a gene: 11. CDR1 and CDR2 (germline): KGHSH, LQKENI. This CDR3 has 16 amino acids. This TCR came from an adult with an advanced solid tumor such as melanoma, head and neck, liver or kidney cancer. The sequencing used CD4+ or CD8+ T cells sorted from blood, collected in a trial of the OX40 agonist ivuxolimab. The rearrangement links TRBV18 to TRBJ1-5; TRBD1 aligns across 7 bases. CDR3 DNA: TGTGCCAGGGGGACAGATAACCCATATAGCAATCAGCCCCAGCATTTT. Protein sequence: CARGTDNPYSNQPQHF. Full variable domain (outside the CDR3, taken from reference TRBV18 and TRBJ1-5): NAGVMQNPRHLVRRRGQEARLRCSPMKGHSHVYWYRQLPEEGLKFMVYLQKENIIDESGMPKERFSAEFPKEGPSILRIQQVVRGDSAAYFCARGTDNPYSNQPQHFGDGTRLSIL.